Listed here are 25 T cell receptor beta chains from one sample, sequenced in a study of blood T cell repertoires in COVID-19. Here immunoSEQ multiplex PCR was the method, and the copy in TCRdb shows in-frame clones only, minus some. The sample shows tens of thousands of clones, 87% of them seen only once. Sequencing was done on a sample of peripheral blood. The source of these receptors is a human donor in a cohort sampled during active COVID-19.

This sequence joins TRBV5-1 and TRBJ2-1; 10 bases are a match to TRBD2. The CDR3 consists of 15 residues. Trimming removed 5 bases from V and 6 bases from J; junction bases left unmatched: 8. Germline V gives CDR1 SGHRS, CDR2 YFSETQ. CDR3 sequence: CASSPDSGRFNEQFF. Written as DNA, the CDR3 is TGCGCCAGCAGTCCTGATAGCGGGAGGTTCAATGAGCAGTTCTTC.

This clone was picked up a small number of times. This rearrangement joins TRBV9 to TRBJ1-5; 7 bases are a match to TRBD1. The V and J ends lost 0 bases and 1 base, in that order; junction bases with no gene match: 4. Germline CDR1 reads SGDLS; CDR2 reads YYNGEE. The CDR3 spans 16 residues. CDR3 coding DNA: TGTGCCAGCAGCGTAGGAGGGGGCGGCAGCAATCAGCCCCAGCATTTT. Translation gives CASSVGGGGSNQPQHF.

The CDR3 region is CAPSVKQSTDTQYF. The CDR3 DNA reads as TGTGCCCCCTCAGTGAAACAGTCCACAGATACGCAGTATTTT. The J gene is TRBJ2-3, the V gene TRBV10-3; D is uncertain. The CDR3 contains 14 residues. CDR1 is ENHRY, CDR2 SYGVKD, per germline. V was shortened by 11 bases and J by 2 bases, with 17 bases between the two germline ends.

The chain is built from TRBV3-1 (or the pseudogene TRBV3-2) and TRBJ2-1; 7 bases are shared with TRBD2. CDR3 length: 17 amino acids. From germline, CDR1 is LGHDT and CDR2 YNNKEL (reference sequence). With 4 bases clipped from V and 7 bases from J, the junction kept 16 bases outside the gene matches. CDR3 sequence reads: CASSPNVGFWGGNEQFF. CDR3 bases: TGTGCCAGCAGCCCCAATGTCGGCTTTTGGGGAGGGAATGAGCAGTTCTTC.

This chain links TRBV24-1 with TRBJ1-2; D remains unclear. CDR3 length: 13 residues. Trimming cost V 10 bases and J 4 bases, with 15 bases left between them. Germline CDR1 reads KGHDR; CDR2 reads SFDVKD. The CDR3 DNA is TGTGCCACGCGCGGAGAGCGGGCCTATGGCTACACCTTC. Translation: CATRGERAYGYTF.

The chain's CDR3 is CASSIRIRLENTGELFF. The CDR3 bases are TGTGCCAGCAGTATCCGGATAAGACTAGAGAACACCGGGGAGCTGTTTTTT. This rearrangement joins TRBV28 to TRBJ2-2; weak D call: TRBD2 (6 bases). The V gene's germline CDR1 is MDHEN and CDR2 SYDVKM. The CDR3 sequence is 17 residues long. V lost 5 bases to trimming and J lost 1 base, with 17 bases between them.

The chain has TRBV19 and TRBJ2-5; D unclear. Trimming left V 4 bases short and J 2 bases short, with 14 bases between. The germline gives CDR1 LNHDA, CDR2 SQIVND (reference sequence). The CDR3 has 15 amino acids. The CDR3 is CASSRATRNQETQYF. Written as DNA, the CDR3 is TGTGCCAGTAGTAGGGCCACCCGAAATCAAGAGACCCAGTACTTC.

This clone was recorded a few times. The gene calls are TRBV9 and TRBJ2-1, with 8 nucleotides matching TRBD2. J gave up 4 bases and V 1 base, and 4 bases lay outside the gene matches. The CDR3 is made up of 15 amino acids. Germline CDR1 is SGDLS and CDR2 is YYNGEE. The CDR3, as DNA: TGTGCCAGCAGCGTAACGGGGGGGTGGTACAATGAGCAGTTCTTC. Translating gives CASSVTGGWYNEQFF.

In its sample, this clone was seen a few times. The chain uses TRBV15 and TRBJ1-1; no clear D. The V gene lost 1 base and the J gene lost 6 bases, with 9 bases spanning the gap. CDR3 length equals 13 residues. Per the germline V gene, CDR1 is LNHNV and CDR2 is YYDKDF (reference sequence). The CDR3, as DNA: TGTGCCACCAGCAGAGGTAGAGGAGCTGAAGCTTTCTTT. The encoded protein is CATSRGRGAEAFF. Combining the CDR3 with reference TRBV15 and TRBJ1-1 gives the whole variable domain DAMVIQNPRYQVTQFGKPVTLSCSQTLNHNVMYWYQQKSSQAPKLLFHYYDKDFNNEADTPDNFQSRRPNTSFCFLDIRSPGLGDTAMYLCATSRGRGAEAFFGQGTRLTVV.

This chain joins TRBV23-1 and TRBJ2-7; 13 nucleotides line up with TRBD2. TRBV23-1 is annotated as an ORF whose role is uncertain. Losses at the gene ends were 3 bases for V and 0 bases for J; bases not matched to a gene: 14. The CDR3 is 20 residues long. The CDR3 DNA reads TGCGCCAGCAGTCACCTCCCGACTAGCGGGAGGCCAGAGAGCTCCTACGAGCAGTACTTC. Translated, it gives CASSHLPTSGRPESSYEQYF.

The chain is built from TRBV5-1 and TRBJ1-2; TRBD1 agrees at 8 bases. The CDR3 is 16 residues long. J lost 6 bases, V lost 4 bases, and 14 bases had no gene match. Per germline, CDR1 SGHRS and CDR2 YFSETQ. CDR3 residues: CASSQEAFGQGDGYTF. In nucleotides, the CDR3 is TGCGCCAGCAGCCAAGAGGCCTTCGGACAGGGAGATGGCTACACCTTC.

The gene calls are TRBV7-3 and TRBJ2-3; tentative D call: TRBD2 (6 bases). The CDR3 has 15 amino acids. The V gene's germline CDR1 is SGHTA and CDR2 FQGTGA. V was pared by 6 bases and J by 1 base, with 14 bases between. The DNA of the CDR3 is TGTGCCAGCAGTTCAGGGTCGGGGGGCACAGATACGCAGTATTTT. Translated: CASSSGSGGTDTQYF.

This clone was counted a few times. The rearrangement links TRBV7-2 to TRBJ1-2, with D tentatively TRBD1 (6 bases). The ends were cut back, 4 bases at V and 1 base at J, with 10 bases in the middle. There are 14 residues in the CDR3. The germline CDR1 and CDR2 sequences are SGHTA and FQGNSA. The CDR3 coding sequence is TGTGCCAGCAGCTCGACAGGCCTTAACTATGGCTACACCTTC. It is translated as CASSSTGLNYGYTF.

In this sample, this clone turned up once. V and J are TRBV11-2 and TRBJ2-3; maybe TRBD2 (5 bases). Germline V CDR1 and CDR2: SGHAT, FQNNGV. This CDR3 spans 15 amino acids. Trimming cost V 1 base and J 3 bases, with 11 bases left between them. CDR3 loop: CASSLGPGNTDTQYF. CDR3 coding DNA: TGTGCCAGCAGCTTAGGACCCGGGAATACAGATACGCAGTATTTT.

The chain is built from TRBV5-1 and TRBJ2-7; 8 nucleotides match TRBD1. J was trimmed by 0 bases and V by 3 bases; bases with no gene match: 8. CDR1 and CDR2 (germline): SGHRS, YFSETQ. The CDR3 sequence is 16 residues long. CDR3 sequence reads: CASSSLGQEISYEQYF. CDR3 bases: TGCGCCAGCAGCTCTTTGGGACAGGAGATCTCCTACGAGCAGTACTTC.

The chain links TRBV7-8 to TRBJ2-1; 7 bases line up with TRBD2. Losses at the gene ends were 5 bases for V and 3 bases for J; bases not matched to a gene: 13. This CDR3 contains 17 residues. Germline V lookup: CDR1 SGHVS, CDR2 FQNEAQ. The CDR3 region has the DNA TGTGCCAGCAGCCCAAGACTAGCCGGAGAGGGCTACAATGAGCAGTTCTTC. Amino acids: CASSPRLAGEGYNEQFF. The full variable domain, rest sourced from reference TRBV7-8 and TRBJ2-1, is GAGVSQSPRYKVAKRGQDVALRCDPISGHVSLFWYQQALGQGPEFLTYFQNEAQLDKSGLPSDRFFAERPEGSVSTLKIQRTQQEDSAVYLCASSPRLAGEGYNEQFFGPGTRLTVL.

This clone has just a few counts. The V call is TRBV27, the J call TRBJ1-1; the D is unclear. V dropped 5 bases and J dropped 1 base, with 11 bases sitting between them. Germline assignment: CDR1 MNHEY and CDR2 SMNVEV (reference sequence). CDR3 length: 14 amino acids. The CDR3 loop reads CASSERVSNTEAFF. CDR3 coding DNA: TGTGCCAGCAGTGAACGGGTGTCGAACACTGAAGCTTTCTTT.

CDR3 region: CAARPPGANGELFF. The CDR3 DNA reads as TGTGCCGCCCGCCCCCCGGGAGCCAACGGGGAGCTGTTTTTT. The J gene is TRBJ2-2, the V gene TRBV6-5, with a tentative D call TRBD2 (6 bases). The CDR3 sequence is 14 residues long. Per germline, CDR1 MNHEY and CDR2 SVGAGI. V was clipped by 11 bases and J by 7 bases, with 20 bases between them.

The genes are TRBV10-3 and TRBJ1-3; D uncertain. V lost 2 bases and J lost 0, with 11 bases in between. In germline, CDR1 is ENHRY, CDR2 SYGVKD. The CDR3 sequence is 16 residues long. CDR3 coding DNA: TGTGCCATCAGTGAGGAACAGCCGAGCTCTGGAAACACCATATATTTT. Amino acid sequence: CAISEEQPSSGNTIYF.

The J gene is TRBJ1-6, the V gene TRBV27; D is possibly TRBD1 (6 bases). Trimming stripped 7 bases from V and 7 bases from J, with 17 bases between. This CDR3 contains 15 residues. The V gene's germline CDR1 is MNHEY and CDR2 SMNVEV (reference sequence). The CDR3, as DNA: TGTGCCAGCACCCACCGGGGGGCTGGGAATTCACCCCTCCACTTT. As protein: CASTHRGAGNSPLHF.

CDR3 amino acids: CSAPDQAGGIDTQYF. For the CDR3, the DNA is TGCAGCGCCCCGGACCAAGCGGGAGGAATAGATACGCAGTATTTT. The genes are TRBV29-1 and TRBJ2-3, with 9 bases fitting TRBD2. The V and J ends lost 7 bases and 5 bases, in that order; junction bases with no gene match: 13. Germline V gives CDR1 SQVTM, CDR2 ANQGSEA. The CDR3 spans 15 residues.

The chain carries TRBV7-3 and TRBJ2-3; TRBD2 matches 10 bases. V lost 4 bases and J lost 0; bases outside the gene matches: 1. Germline assignment: CDR1 SGHTA and CDR2 FQGTGA. The CDR3 length is 15 residues. The CDR3 is CASSWTSGSTDTQYF. The CDR3 bases are TGTGCCAGCAGCTGGACTAGCGGTAGCACAGATACGCAGTATTTT.

The genes are TRBV9 and TRBJ2-4, with 8 bases aligning to TRBD2. The germline V gene has CDR1 SGDLS and CDR2 YYNGEE. V dropped 2 bases and J dropped 5; count of bases not matched to a gene: 3. There are 14 residues in the CDR3. The CDR3 DNA reads as TGTGCCAGCAGCGTTGGACTAGCTGAAAACATTCAGTACTTC. Encoded protein: CASSVGLAENIQYF.

In its sample, this clone ranks as medium-sized (0.01 to 0.1%). This rearrangement joins TRBV27 to TRBJ1-2; a weak D match, TRBD1 (6 bases). In germline, CDR1 is MNHEY, CDR2 SMNVEV (reference sequence). V gave up 4 bases and J gave up 0 bases, with 12 bases separating them. The CDR3 sequence is 15 residues long. CDR3 bases: TGTGCCAGCAGTTATGGGGGCCTCACTAACTATGGCTACACCTTC. It encodes CASSYGGLTNYGYTF.

The chain employs TRBV29-1 and TRBJ2-7, with D tentatively TRBD1 (5 bases). Trimming cost V 0 bases and J 6 bases, with 15 bases left between them. Per the germline V gene, CDR1 is SQVTM and CDR2 is ANQGSEA. The CDR3 extends over 14 amino acids. In nucleotides, the CDR3 is TGCAGCGTTGAAGATCAGGCAGGGTTTGGCGAGCAGTACTTC. Encoded protein: CSVEDQAGFGEQYF.